Listed below are T cell receptor beta chains from one sample, sequenced in a study of blood T cell repertoires in COVID-19. The protocol was immunoSEQ multiplex PCR, while the TCRdb copy is restricted to in-frame clones and leaves out a portion. The sample contains 310,000 or so clones, over 75% of which appear only once. The sequenced material came from peripheral blood. These receptors originate from a man between 50 and 59 years old with active or convalescent COVID-19. The CDR3 runs from the conserved cysteine through the conserved F or W. A D gene is named only where the DNA matches it firmly. Size is stated for part of the rows, as once, few or many counts, or as a class when the clone is expanded.

clone size,D gene,V gene,J gene,CDR3 protein,CDR3 DNA
.,.,TRBV4-2,TRBJ1-2,CASSWDISNYGYTF,TGTGCCAGCAGTTGGGACATCTCTAACTATGGCTACACCTTC
.,TRBD1,TRBV5-1,TRBJ1-6,CASSLGPQGALSPLHF,TGCGCCAGCAGCTTGGGACCGCAGGGGGCCCTGTCACCCCTCCACTTT
.,TRBD2,TRBV5-5,TRBJ2-7,CASSFSGGSGNEQYF,TGTGCCAGCAGCTTCAGCGGGGGTAGTGGAAACGAGCAGTACTTC
few,TRBD1,TRBV6-6,TRBJ2-5,CASRWGQTQETQYF,TGTGCCAGCAGGTGGGGACAGACTCAAGAGACCCAGTACTTC
.,TRBD1,TRBV19,TRBJ2-6,CASIGTGRSGANVLTF,TGTGCCAGTATTGGGACAGGGAGGTCTGGGGCCAACGTCCTGACTTTC
.,.,TRBV7-8,TRBJ2-7,CASSARGTSYEQYF,TGTGCCAGCAGTGCCAGAGGGACTTCCTACGAGCAGTACTTC
.,TRBD1,TRBV28,TRBJ1-3,CASSVRPPGQLGNTIYF,TGTGCCAGCAGCGTACGCCCACCGGGACAGTTAGGAAACACCATATATTTT
.,.,TRBV28,TRBJ2-7,CASSFLRRGSSYEQYF,TGTGCCAGCAGTTTTTTGAGGAGGGGAAGCTCCTACGAGCAGTACTTC
.,TRBD2,TRBV14,TRBJ2-1,CASSPPTSGRFNEQFF,TGTGCCAGCAGCCCCCCGACTAGCGGGAGGTTCAATGAGCAGTTCTTC
.,.,TRBV19,TRBJ1-6,CASSRQGNSPLHF,TGTGCCAGTAGCCGGCAGGGGAATTCACCCCTCCACTTT
.,.,TRBV28,TRBJ1-1,CASSLVRIESEAFF,TGTGCCAGCAGTTTAGTCAGGATCGAGTCTGAAGCTTTCTTT
.,TRBD1,TRBV7-7,TRBJ2-2,CASSPGQGLAGELFF,TGTGCCAGCAGCCCGGGACAGGGGTTAGCCGGGGAGCTGTTTTTT
.,.,TRBV11-2,TRBJ1-2,CASSLEGGPVYYGYTF,TGTGCCAGCAGCTTAGAGGGGGGACCGGTGTACTATGGCTACACCTTC
.,TRBD2,TRBV28,TRBJ2-1,CASSFLAGGLNEQFF,TGTGCCAGCAGTTTTCTAGCGGGGGGGCTTAATGAGCAGTTCTTC
.,TRBD1,TRBV5-4,TRBJ1-4,CASSSRGDSGNEKLFF,TGTGCCAGCAGCTCCAGGGGGGATTCGGGCAATGAAAAACTGTTTTTT
.,.,TRBV6-6,TRBJ2-2,CASSYSRVAGELFF,TGTGCCAGCAGTTACTCCCGGGTTGCTGGGGAGCTGTTTTTT
.,TRBD1,TRBV7-8,TRBJ1-2,CASRTEGAGGYTF,TGTGCCAGCAGGACGGAGGGGGCTGGGGGCTACACCTTC
.,TRBD1,TRBV24-1,TRBJ1-5,CATSDRGHQPQHF,TGTGCCACCAGTGACAGGGGGCATCAGCCCCAGCATTTT
.,TRBD2,TRBV10-1,TRBJ2-7,CASSEGSGSYEQYF,TGCGCCAGCAGTGAAGGTAGCGGGAGCTACGAGCAGTACTTC
.,.,TRBV19,TRBJ1-2,CASSINRNYGYTF,TGTGCCAGTAGTATCAACAGAAACTATGGCTACACCTTC
.,.,TRBV6-6,TRBJ1-4,CASGREGLFF,TGTGCCAGCGGGAGGGAGGGACTGTTTTTT
.,TRBD1,TRBV7-9,TRBJ1-1,CASSLQGAETEAFF,TGTGCCAGCAGCTTACAGGGGGCGGAAACTGAAGCTTTCTTT
.,.,TRBV29-1,TRBJ2-1,CSVEDNLAPSYNEQFF,TGCAGCGTTGAAGATAACCTAGCGCCCTCCTACAATGAGCAGTTCTTC
.,TRBD2,TRBV6-5,TRBJ2-7,CASSYQLAGTSYEQYF,TGTGCCAGCAGTTACCAACTAGCGGGGACCTCCTACGAGCAGTACTTC
.,.,TRBV11-2,TRBJ1-1,CASSLTRGSTEAFF,TGTGCCAGCAGCTTAACCCGGGGGAGCACTGAAGCTTTCTTT
.,TRBD2,TRBV5-4,TRBJ2-2,CASRRTSGGDGTGELFF,TGTGCCAGCAGAAGGACTAGCGGGGGGGACGGCACCGGGGAGCTGTTTTTT
.,TRBD1,TRBV6-5,TRBJ1-5,CASSRDRGSGQPQHF,TGTGCCAGCAGCCGAGACAGGGGCTCTGGTCAGCCCCAGCATTTT
.,TRBD1,TRBV5-4,TRBJ2-5,CASSLTGGERETQYF,TGTGCCAGCAGCTTGACAGGGGGTGAGAGAGAGACCCAGTACTTC
once,TRBD1,TRBV7-8,TRBJ2-1,CATGQGTYNEQFF,TGTGCCACTGGACAGGGTACGTACAATGAGCAGTTCTTC
.,.,TRBV28,TRBJ1-4,CASSLGGEKLFF,TGTGCCAGCAGTTTGGGGGGTGAAAAACTGTTTTTT
.,.,TRBV6-6,TRBJ2-3,CASSPSTDTQYF,TGTGCCAGCAGTCCTAGCACAGATACGCAGTATTTT
.,.,TRBV10-3,TRBJ1-2,CAISDGVNYGYTF,TGTGCCATCAGTGACGGGGTTAACTATGGCTACACCTTC
once,.,TRBV11-2,TRBJ2-7,CASSTGSSGYEQYF,TGTGCCAGCAGCACAGGGTCTTCCGGCTACGAGCAGTACTTC
.,TRBD1,TRBV3-1/TRBV3-2,TRBJ1-2,CASSHHGQGALGYTF,TGTGCCAGCAGCCATCATGGACAGGGGGCGCTGGGCTACACCTTC
.,.,TRBV6-4,TRBJ1-6,CASAVEDGNSPLHF,TGTGCCAGCGCGGTGGAGGACGGCAATTCACCCCTCCACTTT
.,TRBD2,TRBV5-1,TRBJ2-1,CASSSLAGGYNEQFF,TGCGCCAGCAGCTCACTAGCGGGTGGCTACAATGAGCAGTTCTTC
.,.,TRBV6-1,TRBJ1-2,CASSETGTYGYTF,TGTGCCAGCAGTGAAACAGGGACCTATGGCTACACCTTC
.,.,TRBV4-2,TRBJ2-1,CASSQDRGRFYNEQFF,TGTGCCAGCAGCCAAGATCGAGGTCGATTCTACAATGAGCAGTTCTTC
.,.,TRBV13,TRBJ2-3,CASSLGLLTDTQYF,TGTGCCAGCAGCTTAGGACTTCTCACAGATACGCAGTATTTT
.,TRBD1,TRBV7-2,TRBJ1-1,CASSPLRDRGFNEAFF,TGTGCCAGCAGCCCTCTCCGGGACAGGGGATTTAATGAAGCTTTCTTT
few,TRBD1,TRBV5-1,TRBJ1-1,CASSRGQQNTEAFF,TGCGCCAGCAGCCGGGGACAGCAGAACACTGAAGCTTTCTTT
.,.,TRBV28,TRBJ1-6,CASSKRGGGYNNSPLHF,TGTGCCAGCAGTAAAAGGGGAGGGGGGTACAACAATTCACCCCTCCACTTT
.,TRBD1,TRBV5-1,TRBJ2-1,CASSSGQGTYNEQFF,TGCGCCAGCAGCTCAGGACAGGGTACCTACAATGAGCAGTTCTTC
.,.,TRBV19,TRBJ1-5,CASSRGWGGNQPQHF,TGTGCCAGTAGCCGCGGGTGGGGGGGCAATCAGCCCCAGCATTTT
.,.,TRBV2,TRBJ2-5,CASRTALLQYF,TGTGCCAGCCGGACAGCGCTGCTCCAGTACTTC
.,.,TRBV6-2/TRBV6-3,TRBJ2-1,CASSYRRDSYNEQFF,TGTGCCAGCAGTTACCGTCGGGACTCCTACAATGAGCAGTTCTTC
once,TRBD1,TRBV7-9,TRBJ2-7,CASSLVGTESYEQYF,TGTGCCAGCAGCTTAGTTGGGACAGAGTCCTACGAGCAGTACTTC
few,.,TRBV19,TRBJ1-1,CASSIQTEAFF,TGTGCCAGTAGTATTCAGACTGAAGCTTTCTTT
.,.,TRBV5-1,TRBJ2-5,CATASGAQETQYF,TGCGCCACCGCCTCGGGAGCTCAAGAGACCCAGTACTTC
few,TRBD1,TRBV5-8,TRBJ1-4,CASSLYRGEKLFF,TGTGCCAGCAGCTTGTACAGGGGAGAAAAACTGTTTTTT
.,.,TRBV7-2,TRBJ1-1,CASRRQMNTEAFF,TGTGCCAGCAGACGACAGATGAACACTGAAGCTTTCTTT
.,TRBD1,TRBV7-6,TRBJ1-4,CASSAGTGGGGRKLFF,TGTGCCAGCAGCGCGGGGACAGGGGGCGGAGGACGGAAACTGTTTTTT
once,.,TRBV18,TRBJ1-2,CASSPRQGYGYTF,TGTGCCAGCTCACCACGCCAGGGGTATGGCTACACCTTC
once,.,TRBV28,TRBJ1-5,CASSPAGAGDQPQHF,TGTGCCAGCAGCCCCGCGGGGGCCGGGGATCAGCCCCAGCATTTT